This T cell receptor (beta chain) was documented in a study of cytomegalovirus exposure and HLA in healthy donors. Germline values: CDR1 MNHEY, CDR2 SMNVEV (reference sequence). With 4 bases clipped from V and 1 base from J, the junction kept 3 bases outside the gene matches. The CDR3 covers 15 residues. The donors belonged to the roughly 110-subject validation cohort, separate from the roughly 650-subject first cohort. Here immunoSEQ multiplex PCR was the method, and the copy in TCRdb shows in-frame clones only, minus some. The table records about 98,000 clones, roughly 94% of them present only once.

Sequences were obtained from PBMCs. The TCR originated in a woman younger than 30 in good health and CMV-seronegative. The rearrangement uses TRBV27 and TRBJ2-5; TRBD1 aligns across 10 bases. CDR3 sequence: CASSWTGGIQETQYF. The CDR3 bases are TGTGCCAGCAGTTGGACAGGGGGGATCCAAGAGACCCAGTACTTC.